What follows are 17 T cell receptor beta chains derived from one specimen sequenced in a study of molecular identifiers for immune sequencing clone quantification. Via MiXCR, TCRdb re-called the PCR reads, giving one row per CDR3 protein. The sample contains fewer than 350,000 distinct CDR3 sequences, over 20% of which appear only once. The sample was naive CD8+ T cells from blood, with Jurkat cell RNA spiked in. The subset here: FACS-sorted CD8+CD4-CCR7+CD45RA+ naive T cells. Receptors originate from a human donor in good health. Some libraries in this study had Jurkat cell RNA spiked in.

This clonotype was counted between two and nine times. A junction end diverges from the germline sequence, so it may reflect a read error. The chain links TRBV19 to TRBJ2-3, with 10 bases fitting TRBD2. The CDR3 runs to 14 residues. Germline V gives CDR1 LNHDA, CDR2 SQIVND (reference sequence). For the CDR3, the DNA is TGTGCCAGTAGCATAGGACTAGCGGCCAGGCGGCAGTATTTT. It specifies CASSIGLAARRQYF. Drawing the rest from reference TRBV19 and TRBJ2-3, the complete variable domain is DGGITQSPKYLFRKEGQNVTLSCEQNLNHDAMYWYRQDPGQGLRLIYYSQIVNDFQKGDIAEGYSVSREKKESFPLTVTSAQKNPTAFYLCASSIGLAARRQYFGPGTRLTVL.

CDR3 DNA: TGTGCCAGCTCGATGTGGTCAGAACAGGGAATTAACTATGGCTACACCTTC. Translating gives CASSMWSEQGINYGYTF. V and J are TRBV27 and TRBJ1-2; a weak D match, TRBD1 (6 bases). V gave up 8 bases and J gave up 1 base, with 23 bases separating them. Germline loops: CDR1 MNHEY, CDR2 SMNVEV (reference sequence). The CDR3 consists of 17 residues.

The rearrangement joins TRBV25-1 to TRBJ2-7; D is possibly TRBD2 (6 bases). The germline V and J ends were trimmed by 7 bases and 2 bases, with 15 bases remaining between them. The CDR3 has 14 residues. Germline CDR1 and CDR2: MGHDK and SYGVNS. The CDR3 coding sequence is TGTGCCAGCATGAGTAGCGGCTCCACCTACGAGCAGTACTTC. Protein: CASMSSGSTYEQYF.

The table lists this clonotype with a few counts. The chain uses TRBV7-9 and TRBJ2-7; the D is unclear. CDR3 length equals 13 residues. V was shortened by 4 bases and J by 3 bases, with 10 bases between the two germline ends. Germline V gene sequence: CDR1 SEHNR, CDR2 FQNEAQ (reference sequence). The CDR3: CASSSVVDYEQYF. The CDR3 DNA is TGTGCCAGCAGCTCCGTGGTTGACTACGAGCAGTACTTC.

This clonotype was counted many times. This chain links TRBV28 with TRBJ2-7; 11 bases map to TRBD2. The CDR3 is 15 residues long. The V and J ends lost 2 bases and 2 bases, in that order; junction bases with no gene match: 2. Germline V gives CDR1 MDHEN, CDR2 SYDVKM. CDR3 sequence: CASSLTSGSPYEQYF. CDR3 in DNA: TGTGCCAGCAGTTTAACTAGCGGGAGCCCCTACGAGCAGTACTTC.

Notes on this clonotype: Possible read error: a much larger clone is one base away. The chain uses TRBV20-1 and TRBJ1-1; D gene ambiguous. V lost 0 bases and J lost 2, with 13 bases in between. Germline V gene sequence: CDR1 DFQATT, CDR2 SNEGSKA (reference sequence). The CDR3 is 15 residues long. This CDR3 is CSARDPSGPNTEAFF. CDR3 nucleotides: TGCAGTGCTAGAGATCCGTCGGGTCCTAACACTGAAGCTTTCTTT.

This clonotype turned up a few times. This sequence joins TRBV7-6 and TRBJ1-1, with TRBD1 matching 8 bases. The CDR3 loop spans 15 amino acids. The ends lost 3 bases at V and 0 bases at J; junction bases unmatched: 3. Germline V gene lookup returns CDR1 SGHVS and CDR2 FNYEAQ. Here the CDR3 reads CASSFGQGMNTEAFF. The CDR3 region has the DNA TGTGCCAGCAGCTTCGGACAGGGCATGAACACTGAAGCTTTCTTT.

The sample holds many counts of this clonotype. The chain links TRBV20-1 to TRBJ2-3, with 9 bases identical to TRBD2. The ends lost 1 base at V and 4 bases at J; junction bases unmatched: 15. Germline CDR1 reads DFQATT; CDR2 reads SNEGSKA (reference sequence). CDR3 length: 18 residues. CDR3 in amino acids: CSARVVAGALSPADTQYF. CDR3 DNA sequence: TGCAGTGCTAGAGTGGTAGCGGGAGCCTTATCTCCAGCAGATACGCAGTATTTT.

This clonotype showed up just a few times. The V gene is TRBV6-2 or TRBV6-3, the J gene TRBJ2-2; the D gene is possibly TRBD2 (5 bases). This CDR3 is 12 amino acids long. CDR1 and CDR2 from the germline V gene are MNHEY and SVGEGT. Trimming took off 5 bases at V and 7 bases at J, with 8 bases between the two ends. The CDR3 sequence: CASSREFGELFF. As DNA, the CDR3 is TGTGCCAGCAGTAGGGAGTTCGGGGAGCTGTTTTTT.

This rearrangement joins TRBV5-4 to TRBJ2-7, with D perhaps assigned TRBD1 or TRBD2 (6 bases each). The CDR3 covers 15 residues. Germline lookup yields CDR1 SGHNT and CDR2 YYREEE (reference sequence). Between the trimmed V and J ends, which lost 4 bases and 1 base, there was a span of 15 bases. The CDR3 here is CASSPGQGRSYEQYF. CDR3 nucleotide sequence: TGTGCCAGCAGCCCTGGTCAGGGGAGGTCCTACGAGCAGTACTTC.

The table lists this clonotype with many counts. The rearrangement links TRBV13 to TRBJ1-1; TRBD1 might be the D (6 bases). Germline V gene data show CDR1 as PRHDT and CDR2 as FYEKMQ (reference sequence). The V gene lost 2 bases and the J gene lost 0 bases, with 10 bases spanning the gap. The CDR3 length is 15 residues. CDR3 in amino acids: CASSLKGVMNTEAFF. CDR3 sequence (DNA): TGTGCCAGCAGCTTAAAGGGGGTTATGAACACTGAAGCTTTCTTT.

This clonotype was observed a single time. Germline and junction disagree at one end, which may indicate a read error. The gene calls are TRBV4-3 and TRBJ2-7; 10 bases line up with TRBD1. Germline values: CDR1 LGHNA, CDR2 YSLEER. The CDR3 consists of 14 residues. The CDR3 sequence is CARSQGTGDHEQYF. CDR3 nucleotides: TGCGCCCGCAGCCAGGGGACAGGGGATCACGAGCAGTACTTC.

This clonotype was found a few times. The chain carries TRBV19 and TRBJ2-7; 10 bases fit TRBD2. The V gene end was trimmed by 5 bases and the J gene end by 2 bases; junction bases not matched to a gene: 3. Per germline, CDR1 LNHDA and CDR2 SQIVND (reference sequence). The CDR3 covers 14 residues. This CDR3 reads CASSGTSATYEQYF. DNA for the CDR3: TGTGCCAGTAGTGGGACTAGCGCCACCTACGAGCAGTACTTC.

Of note for this clonotype: A clone one base away is much larger, so this may be a read error. The V gene is TRBV4-3, the J gene TRBJ1-1; no definite D call. The CDR3 loop spans 15 amino acids. Looked up from germline, CDR1 is LGHNA and CDR2 is YSLEER. CDR3 bases: TGCGCCAGCAGCCAAGATAGAACGAGAGGGTCTGAAGCTCTCTTT. Translated, it gives CASSQDRTRGSEALF.

There are many counts of this clonotype. This chain's CDR3 is CASSGLAGSDTQYF. The DNA for the CDR3 is TGTGCCAGCAGCGGACTAGCAGGATCAGATACGCAGTATTTT. The rearrangement links TRBV6-4 to TRBJ2-3; TRBD2 matches 8 bases. CDR1 and CDR2 (germline): MRHNA, SNTAGT. Unmatched junction bases numbered 6, after V lost 6 bases and J lost 4 bases. This CDR3 region has 14 residues.

The chain links TRBV5-8 to TRBJ2-2, with a tentative D call TRBD2 (5 bases). Germline CDR1 and CDR2: SGHTS and YDEGEE. V lost 2 bases and J lost 6, with 20 bases in between. The CDR3 spans 17 residues. This CDR3 reads CASSFPRGLLEAGELFF. CDR3 DNA sequence: TGTGCCAGCAGCTTCCCCCGAGGGCTACTTGAGGCCGGGGAGCTGTTTTTT. Looking up the rest from reference TRBV5-8 and TRBJ2-2 gives the full variable domain: EAGVTQSPTHLIKTRGQQATLRCSPISGHTSVYWYQQALGLGLQFLLWYDEGEERNRGNFPPRFSGRQFPNYSSELNVNALELEDSALYLCASSFPRGLLEAGELFFGEGSRLTVL.

This clonotype was counted once. This may be a read error, as it is one base from a much larger clone. The J gene is TRBJ2-7, the V gene TRBV28; 7 nucleotides agree with TRBD1. CDR3 length equals 11 residues. Germline V gene sequence: CDR1 MDHEN, CDR2 SYDVKM. The CDR3 protein is CACSLGGQTNF. The CDR3 DNA follows: TGTGCCTGCAGTTTAGGGGGACAGACAAACTTC.